These T cell receptor beta chains were read from a single sample in a study of blood T cell repertoires in COVID-19. Sequencing was performed with immunoSEQ multiplex PCR; in TCRdb, only in-frame clones are kept and a portion is missing. The sample records 250,000 to 300,000 clones, about 88% being singletons. The sequenced sample consisted of PBMCs or T cells enriched from blood (not recorded which). These receptors were taken from a woman aged 45-65 years who had been exposed to COVID-19. The CDR3 runs from the conserved cysteine through the conserved F or W. D genes are given only for firm matches. Some rows mark clone size as missing; the rest say once, few, many or name a class of expanded clone.

CDR3 length	D gene	clone size	V gene	J gene	CDR3 DNA	CDR3 protein
17	TRBD2	NA	TRBV10-3	TRBJ2-2	TGTGCCATCAGTGAGCCCCCGACTAGCGGGGGAACCGGGGAGCTGTTTTTT	CAISEPPTSGGTGELFF
14	NA	NA	TRBV19	TRBJ1-3	TGTGCCAGTCTACAGGGAATGAGAGGAAACACCATATATTTT	CASLQGMRGNTIYF
14	TRBD1	NA	TRBV4-3	TRBJ1-2	TGCGCCAGCAGCCAGGACAGGGTCCGTGGTGGCTACACCTTC	CASSQDRVRGGYTF
17	TRBD1	NA	TRBV28	TRBJ2-2	TGTGCCAGCAGCCCTCCCCGACAGGGGTGGAACACCGGGGAGCTGTTTTTT	CASSPPRQGWNTGELFF
12	NA	few	TRBV11-3	TRBJ2-3	TGTGCCAGCAGCTTAGCCGGGGATACGCAGTATTTT	CASSLAGDTQYF
13	NA	NA	TRBV11-2	TRBJ1-5	TGTGCCAGCAGCTTAGCGTTATATCAGCCCCAGCATTTT	CASSLALYQPQHF
13	NA	NA	TRBV12-5	TRBJ2-2	TGTGCTAGTGGGGCAGGGAACACCGGGGAGCTGTTTTTT	CASGAGNTGELFF
14	TRBD1	NA	TRBV5-1	TRBJ1-1	TGCGCCAGCAGCGAGGACAGGGTAGTAACTGAAGCTTTCTTT	CASSEDRVVTEAFF
14	NA	once	TRBV28	TRBJ1-6	TGTGCCAGCAGTACAGGGTTGAGTAATTCACCCCTCCACTTT	CASSTGLSNSPLHF
13	NA	NA	TRBV27	TRBJ2-2	TGTGCCAGCAGTCCAGGGTACACCGGGGAGCTGTTTTTT	CASSPGYTGELFF
15	NA	NA	TRBV9	TRBJ2-3	TGTGCCAGCAGCGTAGGAAGCAGGGTAGGAGATACGCAGTATTTT	CASSVGSRVGDTQYF
13	NA	once	TRBV5-1	TRBJ1-2	TGCGCCAGCAGCCCTGTCCTTGAGGGCGGCTACACCTTC	CASSPVLEGGYTF
12	NA	NA	TRBV21-1	TRBJ1-1	TGTGCCAGCAGCGCCAGGACATTCAAAGCTTTCTTT	CASSARTFKAFF
13	TRBD1	NA	TRBV6-5	TRBJ2-7	TGTGCCAGCAGTCGGGGACAGTCCTACGAGCAGTACTTC	CASSRGQSYEQYF
9	NA	NA	TRBV29-1	TRBJ1-2	TGCAGCGTTGAGCGGGGCTACACCTTC	CSVERGYTF
13	NA	NA	TRBV6-1	TRBJ1-4	TGTGCCAGCAGTGAAGCTCCGGGAGGGAAACTGTTTTTT	CASSEAPGGKLFF
14	NA	few	TRBV10-2	TRBJ2-7	TGCGCCAGCGGGTTGACTAGAGAAGAAGGCGAGCAGTACTTC	CASGLTREEGEQYF
14	NA	NA	TRBV18	TRBJ1-1	TGTGCCAGCTCACCTCGGACAGAGAACACTGAAGCTTTCTTT	CASSPRTENTEAFF
13	TRBD1	NA	TRBV6-5	TRBJ2-1	TGTGCCACCCTTGGGACAGGGGTCAATGAGCAGTTCTTC	CATLGTGVNEQFF
16	TRBD1	NA	TRBV7-2	TRBJ1-4	TGTGCCAGCAGCTTAGCTAGACAGGGACTTAATGAAAAACTGTTTTTT	CASSLARQGLNEKLFF
14	NA	NA	TRBV7-8	TRBJ1-1	TGTGCCAGCAGCTTTGACAGCAAGAACACTGAAGCTTTCTTT	CASSFDSKNTEAFF
15	TRBD1	NA	TRBV5-6	TRBJ2-7	TGTGCCAGCACCGGGTGGGGACAGGTGGTGAACGAGCAGTACTTC	CASTGWGQVVNEQYF
14	NA	NA	TRBV7-8	TRBJ1-4	TGTGCCAGCAGCTTGGACCAGGGGAACGGAGAACTGTTTTTT	CASSLDQGNGELFF
15	NA	NA	TRBV15	TRBJ1-4	TGTGCCACCAGCAGCAGATCGGGGAGAGGTGAAAAACTGTTTTTT	CATSSRSGRGEKLFF
12	NA	NA	TRBV28	TRBJ1-1	TGTGCCAGCAGTTTATTCCAGGGAGAAGCTTTCTTT	CASSLFQGEAFF
17	TRBD1	NA	TRBV29-1	TRBJ2-2	TGCAGCCTAATGGGGTCGGGACAGGGACTGAACACCGGGGAGCTGTTTTTT	CSLMGSGQGLNTGELFF
15	TRBD1	NA	TRBV6-6	TRBJ2-7	TGTGCCAGCAGTTACTCGGGGGACAGGTCCTACGAGCAGTACTTC	CASSYSGDRSYEQYF
14	TRBD1	once	TRBV11-1	TRBJ1-1	TGTGCCAGCAGCTTGGGGACAGGTTACACTGAAGCTTTCTTT	CASSLGTGYTEAFF
14	NA	NA	TRBV30	TRBJ2-6	TGTGCCTGGAGACCCGGGGGAGGGGCCAACGTCCTGACTTTC	CAWRPGGGANVLTF
17	NA	NA	TRBV5-1	TRBJ1-1	TGCGCCAGCAGCTTACAACCCGGGACACTCATGAACACTGAAGCTTTCTTT	CASSLQPGTLMNTEAFF
12	NA	few	TRBV28	TRBJ1-2	TGTGCCAGCAGGGACAGCCTTTATGGCTACACCTTC	CASRDSLYGYTF
15	NA	NA	TRBV6-2/TRBV6-3	TRBJ1-6	TGTGCCAGCAGTTTAATACAGGGAAGAGGGTCACCCCTCCACTTT	CASSLIQGRGSPLHF
14	NA	NA	TRBV6-2/TRBV6-3	TRBJ2-7	TGTGCCAGCAGTTACGGGGACAATGGGTACGAGCAGTACTTC	CASSYGDNGYEQYF
14	TRBD1	once	TRBV15	TRBJ1-2	TGTGCCACCAGCGGAAGGGACAGCCTCTATGGCTACACCTTC	CATSGRDSLYGYTF
16	TRBD1	NA	TRBV5-5	TRBJ2-7	TGTGCCAGCAGCTTAGGACAGGAGCCAGACTCCTACGAGCAGTACTTC	CASSLGQEPDSYEQYF
15	NA	once	TRBV7-8	TRBJ1-1	TGTGCCAGCAGCCCGTTAGGAGCCCTTGACACTGAAGCTTTCTTT	CASSPLGALDTEAFF
15	NA	few	TRBV4-3	TRBJ2-2	TGCGCCAGCAGCCAAGCTAGTGGCTTTGGCGGGGAGCTGTTTTTT	CASSQASGFGGELFF
16	NA	NA	TRBV20-1	TRBJ1-1	TGCAGTGCTAGTATAGCTACTAAACCCAGGCATGGAGGAGCTTTCTTT	CSASIATKPRHGGAFF
13	NA	NA	TRBV11-2	TRBJ1-2	TGTGCCAGCAGCTTATCCAGGGAGGGTGGCTACACCTTC	CASSLSREGGYTF
14	NA	NA	TRBV9	TRBJ1-1	TGTGCCAGCAGCGAAACAACAATGAACACTGAAGCTTTCTTT	CASSETTMNTEAFF
14	NA	NA	TRBV27	TRBJ2-4	TGTGCCAGCACCTTCAGGGGTACCAAAAACATTCAGTACTTC	CASTFRGTKNIQYF
15	NA	NA	TRBV18	TRBJ2-1	TGTGCCAGCTCACCGAGGGGGGGGCTTTACAATGAGCAGTTCTTC	CASSPRGGLYNEQFF
17	TRBD1	NA	TRBV10-1	TRBJ2-1	TGCGCCAGCAGCGGGACAGGGGGCCTGAGCTCCTACAATGAGCAGTTCTTC	CASSGTGGLSSYNEQFF
16	TRBD1	NA	TRBV6-6	TRBJ1-5	TGTGCCAGCAGTCGTACTCGGGGACAGACGAATCAGCCCCAGCATTTT	CASSRTRGQTNQPQHF
14	NA	NA	TRBV20-1	TRBJ1-1	TGCAGTGCTAGTCCCGAGGGCGGGTACACTGAAGCTTTCTTT	CSASPEGGYTEAFF
17	NA	NA	TRBV5-4	TRBJ2-7	TGTGCCAGCAGCCAGCCCCTCCCGGGACTTGCCTCCTACGAGCAGTACTTC	CASSQPLPGLASYEQYF
13	TRBD1	NA	TRBV29-1	TRBJ1-1	TGCAGCGTTGATAGGACAGGTAATTCGGAAGCTTTCTTT	CSVDRTGNSEAFF
16	NA	NA	TRBV19	TRBJ1-5	TGTGCCAGTAGTATAGGAAACGGGGGTAGGGATCAGCCCCAGCATTTT	CASSIGNGGRDQPQHF
15	TRBD1	NA	TRBV7-3	TRBJ2-3	TGTGCCAGCAGCCCACAGGGGCTAAGGACAGATACGCAGTATTTT	CASSPQGLRTDTQYF
15	TRBD1	NA	TRBV14	TRBJ1-1	TGTGCCAGCAGCCCCATGGGGACAGGGATCCCTGAAGCTTTCTTT	CASSPMGTGIPEAFF
12	NA	NA	TRBV7-9	TRBJ1-4	TGTGCCAGCAGCTTAGTCGTTGGAGAACTGTTTTTT	CASSLVVGELFF
13	NA	NA	TRBV9	TRBJ2-3	TGTGCCAGCAGCGTAGCCGGGGGAGATACGCAGTATTTT	CASSVAGGDTQYF
15	NA	NA	TRBV5-6	TRBJ1-5	TGTGCCAGCAGCCCCCGGAGCGGGAAGAGGGAGCCCCAGCATTTT	CASSPRSGKREPQHF